Following are 24 T cell receptor beta chains from one sample sequenced in a study of Graves' ophthalmopathy and Graves' hyperthyroidism (dated by TCRdb to between 2017 and 2018). The run used an Illumina HiSeq 2000. For repertoire sequencing, the TCR beta CDR3 regions were amplified from RNA transcripts. The first round was an RT-PCR using HTBI primers with the Qiagen OneStep RT-PCR kit, and this first round was followed by a second-round multiplex PCR, then size selection and purification. Through fastp at Q25 and MiXCR, TCRdb rebuilt clones from the public reads, retaining in-frame beta chains. Each record represents a unique CDR3 protein, reported with the most common genes and DNA among its rows. This sample is represented by 200,000 to 250,000 distinct CDR3 sequences; 20% to 25% of them were singletons. Of the sample, roughly 40% is held by the ten largest clones. The material sequenced was peripheral blood. These TCRs come from a woman in her forties or fifties with Graves' ophthalmopathy. Donor details come from another sample of the same person, matched by shared clones.

The rearrangement joins TRBV4-3 to TRBJ1-2; a weak D match, TRBD1 (6 bases). Between the trimmed V and J ends, which lost 0 bases and 3 bases, there was a span of 11 bases. This CDR3 spans 15 amino acids. Germline values: CDR1 LGHNA, CDR2 YSLEER. CDR3 sequence reads: CASSQEPGHDYGYTF. CDR3 DNA: TGCGCCAGCAGCCAAGAACCGGGACACGACTATGGCTACACCTTC.

This clonotype was counted only a few times. The chain has TRBV18 and TRBJ1-1, with a tentative D call TRBD1 (5 bases). Germline CDR1 reads KGHSH; CDR2 reads LQKENI. This CDR3 spans 15 amino acids. Between the trimmed V and J ends, which lost 0 bases and 5 bases, there was a span of 13 bases. Written as DNA, the CDR3 is TGTGCCAGCTCACCACCGTGGGGGGGAGGGACTGAAGCTTTCTTT. It codes for CASSPPWGGGTEAFF.

A word on this clonotype: One end of the junction fails to match germline, which may point to a read error. The chain has TRBV6-1 and TRBJ2-7, with 12 positions matching TRBD2. The CDR3 has 17 amino acids. The V gene's germline CDR1 is MNHNS and CDR2 SASEGT. DNA for the CDR3: TGTGCCAACAGTGAAGCGCTAGGGCTAGCGGGAGGGGAGATGCAGTACTTC. It yields the protein CANSEALGLAGGEMQYF.

This clonotype was seen repeatedly, ten times or more. The J gene is TRBJ2-7, the V gene TRBV28, with D possibly matching TRBD1 (6 bases). The CDR3 loop spans 15 amino acids. Germline CDR1 is MDHEN and CDR2 is SYDVKM. Deletions cut 7 bases from V and 1 base from J, with 17 bases between. The CDR3 DNA reads as TGTGCCAGCACCCAAGGGGGTTTTAATTCCTACGAGCAGTACTTC. Its translation: CASTQGGFNSYEQYF.

The chain joins TRBV19 to TRBJ2-6; no firm D call. Trimming took off 8 bases at V and 0 bases at J, with 5 bases between the two ends. The CDR3 length is 13 residues. Germline lookup yields CDR1 LNHDA and CDR2 SQIVND (reference sequence). The CDR3 nucleotides read TGTGCCAGTGATACCTCTGGGGCCAACGTCCTGACTTTC. Encoded protein: CASDTSGANVLTF.

The table lists this clonotype with many counts. The rearrangement uses TRBV20-1 and TRBJ2-7; D is unclear. The V end was cut by 1 base, the J end by 1 base, with 2 bases between. Per the germline V gene, CDR1 is DFQATT and CDR2 is SNEGSKA (reference sequence). CDR3 size: 11 residues. CDR3 DNA sequence: TGCAGTGCTAGAGGTTCCTACGAGCAGTACTTC. Translating it yields CSARGSYEQYF.

This clonotype was observed at least ten times. The chain recombines TRBV12-3 or TRBV12-4 with TRBJ1-5; D not certain. Trimming pared 7 bases from V and 7 bases from J, leaving 17 bases between. The CDR3 spans 14 residues. CDR3 nucleotides: TGTGCCAGCAACAGTCTAAACAGAGAACAGCCCCAGCATTTT. Protein: CASNSLNREQPQHF.

V gene TRBV27 combines with J gene TRBJ2-5; D remains ambiguous. V lost 1 base, J lost 4 bases, and 10 bases lay in between. Germline V lookup: CDR1 MNHEY, CDR2 SMNVEV (reference sequence). The CDR3 length is 14 residues. CDR3 in DNA: TGTGCCAGCAGTTTATTATCCCGAGCAGAGACCCAGTACTTC. Translated: CASSLLSRAETQYF.

In this sample, this clonotype turned up many times. This chain links TRBV2 with TRBJ1-6; D gene unclear. CDR1 and CDR2 from the germline V gene are SNHLY and FYNNEI. V shed 2 bases and J shed 9 bases, with 17 bases lying between them. This CDR3 is built from 16 residues. CDR3 nucleotide sequence: TGTGCCAGCAGTGAATTAATACGGAGCGTCGGTTCACCCCTCCACTTT. This gives the protein CASSELIRSVGSPLHF.

This clonotype was observed at least ten times. The CDR3 protein is CASSPLAVHTGELFF. The DNA of the CDR3 is TGTGCCAGCAGCCCATTAGCGGTCCACACCGGGGAGCTGTTTTTT. V is TRBV7-2 and J is TRBJ2-2, with D perhaps TRBD2 (6 bases). This CDR3 is built from 15 residues. The germline V gene has CDR1 SGHTA and CDR2 FQGNSA. V dropped 5 bases and J dropped 3 bases, with 13 bases sitting between them. Looking up the rest from reference TRBV7-2 and TRBJ2-2 gives the full variable domain: GAGVSQSPSNKVTEKGKDVELRCDPISGHTALYWYRQSLGQGLEFLIYFQGNSAPDKSGLPSDRFSAERTGGSVSTLTIQRTQQEDSAVYLCASSPLAVHTGELFFGEGSRLTVL.

This clonotype was observed many times. The chain links TRBV11-1 to TRBJ2-7; 9 nucleotides align to TRBD1. Germline values: CDR1 SGHAT, CDR2 FQDESV (reference sequence). V lost 4 bases, J lost 7 bases, and 11 bases stayed unmatched. The CDR3 runs 15 residues. The CDR3 loop is CASSSRQGVTGEQYF. CDR3 DNA: TGTGCCAGCAGCTCCCGACAGGGGGTAACGGGTGAGCAGTACTTC.

Ten or more counts support this clonotype. The V gene is TRBV28, the J gene TRBJ2-7; D is uncertain. The CDR3 is 13 amino acids. The germline gives CDR1 MDHEN, CDR2 SYDVKM. Trimming removed 4 bases from V and 9 bases from J, with 16 bases in between. The DNA of the CDR3 is TGTGCCAGCAGTTCCGGGCCATCGGTCGTGCAGTACTTC. Translation gives CASSSGPSVVQYF.

DNA for the CDR3: TGTGCCAGCAGTATAGGGGACAACTTGAACCCCTACGAGCAGTACTTC. Protein: CASSIGDNLNPYEQYF. The chain combines TRBV28 with TRBJ2-7; weak D call: TRBD1 (6 bases). From germline, CDR1 is MDHEN and CDR2 SYDVKM. The CDR3 totals 16 residues. V was shortened by 5 bases and J by 2 bases, with 19 bases between the two germline ends.

As DNA, the CDR3 is TGTGCCTGGAGTAGGGCGGGGAACACTGAAGCTTTCTTT. Translation: CAWSRAGNTEAFF. This rearrangement joins TRBV30 to TRBJ1-1; no firm D call. CDR3 length: 13 residues. Germline CDR1 is GTSNPN and CDR2 is SVGIG (reference sequence). Trimming removed 2 bases at V and 1 base at J, with 8 bases between.

V usage is TRBV6-1 and J usage is TRBJ2-7; 9 nucleotides line up with TRBD2. CDR1 and CDR2 (germline): MNHNS, SASEGT. The ends lost 7 bases at V and 4 bases at J; junction bases unmatched: 11. The CDR3 contains 15 residues. CDR3 sequence reads: CASIRSAGGRYEQYF. For the CDR3, the DNA is TGTGCCAGCATCCGATCTGCGGGAGGGAGATACGAGCAGTACTTC.

This clonotype was seen many times. The chain carries TRBV18 and TRBJ1-1; D remains ambiguous. The CDR3 runs to 14 residues. The germline V and J ends were trimmed by 2 bases and 4 bases, with 11 bases remaining between them. The V gene's germline CDR1 is KGHSH and CDR2 LQKENI. The CDR3 DNA sequence: TGTGCCAGCTCACCAAAGGGATCGGGCACTGAAGCTTTCTTT. Its translation: CASSPKGSGTEAFF.

The J gene is TRBJ1-5, the V gene TRBV12-3 or TRBV12-4; the D gene is possibly TRBD1 (6 bases). This CDR3 has 16 amino acids. The V end was cut by 4 bases, the J end by 6 bases, with 19 bases between. The CDR3 loop is CASSSGRGGAGQPQHF. The CDR3 DNA sequence: TGTGCCAGCAGTTCTGGGAGGGGGGGGGCTGGTCAGCCCCAGCATTTT.

In the case of this clonotype: Since a much larger clone is just one base distant, this may be a read error. Because the CDR3 is missing its conserved closing phenylalanine or tryptophan, this is likely a read error. The CDR3 nucleotides are TGTGCCACCAGTGATTCCCGTCTCTACACTGAAGCTTTCATT. This gives the protein CATSDSRLYTEAFI. The chain links TRBV24-1 to TRBJ1-1, with D unclear. The CDR3 runs 14 residues. Germline V gene data show CDR1 as KGHDR and CDR2 as SFDVKD. The V and J ends lost 2 bases and 3 bases respectively, with 9 bases between them.

This clonotype was observed at least ten times. One junction end disagrees with the germline gene, perhaps due to a read error. The J gene is TRBJ2-2, the V gene TRBV11-2; a weak D match, TRBD2 (7 bases). The CDR3 extends over 16 amino acids. Germline loops: CDR1 SGHAT, CDR2 FQNNGV. In DNA form, the CDR3 reads TGTGCCAGCAGCTTTGGGGGCGGGAGATACACCAGGGAGCTGTTTTTT. Translation gives CASSFGGGRYTRELFF.

Ten or more counts support this clonotype. The chain links TRBV29-1 to TRBJ1-5; maybe TRBD1 (6 bases). The CDR3 extends over 12 amino acids. Germline lookup yields CDR1 SQVTM and CDR2 ANQGSEA. Trimming cost V 6 bases and J 2 bases, with 8 bases left between them. Written as DNA, the CDR3 is TGCAGCGTCCGACAGGGCAATCAGCCCCAGCATTTT. Translated, it gives CSVRQGNQPQHF.

This clonotype has at least ten counts. The rearrangement links TRBV6-2 or TRBV6-3 to TRBJ2-7; D is unresolved. Germline V CDR1 and CDR2: MNHEY, SVGEGT. The CDR3 consists of 12 residues. V was shortened by 7 bases and J by 7 bases, with 14 bases between the two germline ends. The CDR3 is CASNEDRREQYF. The CDR3 DNA is TGTGCCAGCAACGAGGACCGGAGAGAGCAGTACTTC.

This clonotype showed up many times. This chain joins TRBV6-1 and TRBJ2-7, with D tentatively TRBD2 (6 bases). V was clipped by 5 bases and J by 4 bases, with 18 bases between them. The length of the CDR3 is 15 residues. CDR1 is MNHNS, CDR2 SASEGT, per germline. The CDR3 spells CASSPRGLQGYEQYF. The CDR3 nucleotides are TGTGCCAGCAGTCCTCGGGGACTGCAGGGATACGAGCAGTACTTC.

Of note for this clonotype: A junction end diverges from the germline sequence, so it may reflect a read error. The CDR3: CASQPGPNIGELFF. DNA for the CDR3: TGCGCCAGCCAACCGGGGCCGAACATCGGGGAGCTGTTTTTT. The J gene is TRBJ2-2, the V gene TRBV5-1; possibly TRBD1 or TRBD2 for D (5 bases each). The length of the CDR3 is 14 residues. The germline gives CDR1 SGHRS, CDR2 YFSETQ.

This clonotype was observed a few times. The rearrangement uses TRBV5-6 and TRBJ2-5; D possibly corresponds to TRBD2 (6 bases). Trimming pared 1 base from V and 5 bases from J, leaving 18 bases between. The V gene's germline CDR1 is SGHDT and CDR2 YYEEEE. The CDR3 runs to 16 residues. Here the CDR3 DNA reads TGTGCCAGCAGCTTGTATCGTCGGGGGACCAGGGAGACCCAGTACTTC. It encodes CASSLYRRGTRETQYF.